This T cell receptor beta chain was profiled in a study of neurological immune-mediated disorders. This clonotype has ten or more counts. Between the trimmed V and J ends, which lost 7 bases and 8 bases, there was a span of 17 bases. The V gene's germline CDR1 is SQVTM and CDR2 ANQGSEA. CDR3 length: 12 amino acids. The method for making cDNA was 5'RACE, and it used 10-nucleotide random UMIs. MiXCR, applied by TCRdb to the 5' RACE reads, yields one record per CDR3 protein. The repertoire includes about 43,000 distinct CDR3 sequences, about 13% of them detected once, and 1.3% sits in the top ten. The sample consisted of PBMCs. The rearrangement uses TRBV29-1 and TRBJ1-2; no reliable D call. The TCR comes from a female donor in good health. CDR3 residues: CSATLGSRGYTF. The CDR3 DNA is TGCAGCGCCACCTTAGGTTCGAGAGGCTACACCTTC.